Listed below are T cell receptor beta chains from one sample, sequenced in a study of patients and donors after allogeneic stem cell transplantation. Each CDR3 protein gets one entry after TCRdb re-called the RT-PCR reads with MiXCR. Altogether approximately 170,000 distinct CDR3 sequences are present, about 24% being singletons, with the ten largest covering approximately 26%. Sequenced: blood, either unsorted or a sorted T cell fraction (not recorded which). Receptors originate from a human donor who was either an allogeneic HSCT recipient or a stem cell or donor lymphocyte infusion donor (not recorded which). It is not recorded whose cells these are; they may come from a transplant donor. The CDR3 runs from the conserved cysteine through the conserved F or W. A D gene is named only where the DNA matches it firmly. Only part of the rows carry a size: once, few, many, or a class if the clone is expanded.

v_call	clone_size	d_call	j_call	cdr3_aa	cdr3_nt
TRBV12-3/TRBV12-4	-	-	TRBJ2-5	CASSRSREETQYF	TGTGCCAGCAGTCGCAGTAGGGAAGAGACCCAGTACTTC
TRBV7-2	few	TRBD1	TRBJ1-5	CASSLEDRGNDQPQHF	TGTGCCAGCAGCTTAGAAGACAGGGGGAACGATCAGCCCCAGCATTTT
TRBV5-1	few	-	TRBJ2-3	CASSRRPPSTQYF	TGCGCCAGCAGTCGTAGACCCCCCAGTACGCAGTATTTT
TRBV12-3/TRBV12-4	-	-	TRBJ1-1	CASSFPQNTEAFF	TGTGCCAGCAGTTTCCCACAGAACACTGAAGCTTTCTTT
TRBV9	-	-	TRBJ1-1	CASSWDTSNTEAFF	TGTGCCAGTAGTTGGGACACTTCGAACACTGAAGCTTTCTTT
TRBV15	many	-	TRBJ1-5	CATSRGYSNQPQHF	TGTGCCACCAGCAGAGGTTATAGCAATCAGCCCCAGCATTTT
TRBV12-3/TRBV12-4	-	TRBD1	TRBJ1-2	CANSGTGAWGYTF	TGTGCCAACAGTGGAACAGGGGCATGGGGCTACACCTTC
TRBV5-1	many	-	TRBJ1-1	CASSVQESVNTEAFF	TGCGCCAGCAGCGTACAGGAGAGCGTGAACACTGAAGCTTTCTTT
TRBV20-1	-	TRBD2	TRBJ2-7	CSPLEHTGGEQYF	TGCAGTCCGCTAGAACATACGGGAGGCGAGCAGTACTTC
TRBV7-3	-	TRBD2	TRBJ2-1	CASSSITSGRALHEQFF	TGTGCCAGCAGCTCGATCACTAGCGGGAGGGCCCTCCATGAGCAGTTCTTC
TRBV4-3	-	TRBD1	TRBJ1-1	CASSQDALISGDRPTEAFF	TGCGCCAGCAGCCAAGATGCGTTGATATCGGGGGACAGACCAACCGAAGCTTTCTTT
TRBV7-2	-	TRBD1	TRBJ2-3	CASSTGAGPTDTQYF	TGTGCCAGCAGTACAGGGGCAGGGCCCACAGATACGCAGTATTTT
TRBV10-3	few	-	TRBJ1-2	CAISQMGVQNSYTF	TGTGCCATCAGTCAAATGGGGGTACAGAATAGCTACACCTTC
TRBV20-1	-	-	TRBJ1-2	CSASLGGNGYTF	TGCAGTGCTAGTCTCGGGGGGAATGGCTACACCTTC
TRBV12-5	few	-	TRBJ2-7	CASGLGPGNYEQYF	TGTGCTAGTGGTTTGGGACCAGGAAACTACGAGCAGTACTTC
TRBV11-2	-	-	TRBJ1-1	CASSGGFRNTEAFF	TGTGCCAGCAGCGGAGGGTTCCGGAACACTGAAGCTTTCTTT
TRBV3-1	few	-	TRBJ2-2	CASSQDQGKEGLFF	TGTGCCAGCAGCCAAGATCAAGGGAAGGAAGGGCTGTTTTTT
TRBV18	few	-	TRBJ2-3	CASSPWGTTDTQYF	TGTGCCAGCTCACCATGGGGAACCACAGATACGCAGTATTTT
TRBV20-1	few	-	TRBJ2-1	CSARDLQGSYNEQFF	TGCAGTGCTAGGGACCTTCAAGGCTCCTACAATGAGCAGTTCTTC
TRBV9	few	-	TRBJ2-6	CASSVDSGPGANVLTF	TGTGCCAGCAGCGTTGACAGCGGACCTGGGGCCAACGTCCTGACTTTC
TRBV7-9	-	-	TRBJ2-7	CASSLSRARSYEQYF	TGTGCCAGCAGCTTATCACGGGCCCGGTCCTACGAGCAGTACTTC
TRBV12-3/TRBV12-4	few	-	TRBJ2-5	CASSLLPRETQYF	TGTGCCAGCAGTTTGCTTCCGCGGGAGACCCAGTACTTC
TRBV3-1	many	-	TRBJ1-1	CASSQGMNTEAFF	TGTGCCAGCAGCCAAGGGATGAACACTGAAGCTTTCTTT
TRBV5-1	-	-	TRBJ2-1	CASSFSATSYNEQFF	TGCGCCAGCAGCTTTAGTGCTACCTCCTACAATGAGCAGTTCTTC
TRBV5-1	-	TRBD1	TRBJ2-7	CASSPPGTGIYEQYF	TGCGCCAGCAGCCCGCCCGGGACAGGAATTTACGAGCAGTACTTC
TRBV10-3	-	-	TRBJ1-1	CASAGSTEAFF	TGTGCCTCCGCGGGCTCCACTGAAGCTTTCTTT
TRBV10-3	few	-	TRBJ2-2	CAISGLDIYTGELFF	TGTGCCATCAGTGGCTTGGACATTTACACCGGGGAGCTGTTTTTT
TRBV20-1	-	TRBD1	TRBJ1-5	CSAGGDRDNQPQHF	TGCAGTGCTGGGGGGGACAGGGACAATCAGCCCCAGCATTTT
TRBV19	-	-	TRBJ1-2	CASYGRAYGYTF	TGTGCCAGTTATGGACGGGCCTATGGCTACACCTTC